Listed here are 7 T cell receptor beta chains from one sample, sequenced in a study of shared clonotypes between healthy human individuals. Produced via immunoSEQ multiplex PCR; TCRdb's table is partial and in-frame only. The table shows some 2,000,000 clones, with approximately 95% occurring only once. The sample consisted of naive CD4+ T cells sorted from blood. This sample's subset: CD45RA+ positively selected. The receptors come from a man aged 18 to 29 in good health.

As concerns this clone: Different DNA sequences within this sample yield the same CDR3. The V gene is TRBV5-4, the J gene TRBJ2-1; 11 bases map to TRBD2. Germline lookup yields CDR1 SGHNT and CDR2 YYREEE (reference sequence). The V segment lost 2 bases and the J segment 2 bases; nucleotides outside the gene matches: 0. This CDR3 comprises 15 residues. This CDR3 is CASSFSGGAYNEQFF. CDR3 in DNA: TGTGCCAGCAGCTTTAGCGGGGGGGCCTACAATGAGCAGTTCTTC.

As for this clone: This sample includes further DNA sequences coding for the same CDR3. The V and J genes are TRBV4-3 and TRBJ2-7; D may be TRBD2 (5 bases). From germline, CDR1 is LGHNA and CDR2 YSLEER. The germline V and J ends were trimmed by 1 base and 1 base, with 8 bases remaining between them. The CDR3 is 14 residues long. CDR3 protein: CASSQVRESYEQYF. CDR3 coding DNA: TGCGCCAGCAGCCAAGTAAGGGAGTCCTACGAGCAGTACTTC.

This clone was detected only once. The genes are TRBV5-6 and TRBJ2-5, with 8 bases lining up with TRBD2. The CDR3 contains 15 residues. Germline V lookup: CDR1 SGHDT, CDR2 YYEEEE. The junction had 12 bases not matched to a gene; V was cut back by 4 bases and J by 7 bases. Here the CDR3 reads CASSTIAGPQPTQYF. The CDR3 nucleotides are TGTGCCAGCAGCACTATAGCGGGACCCCAACCGACCCAGTACTTC.

Notes on this clone: The same CDR3 arises from other DNA sequences in this sample as well. The chain joins TRBV5-1 to TRBJ1-6; possibly TRBD1 for D (5 bases). With 3 bases removed from V and 7 bases from J, the gap between germline ends came to 11 bases. The CDR3 covers 14 residues. Looked up from germline, CDR1 is SGHRS and CDR2 is YFSETQ. The CDR3 sequence: CASSSTVSNSPLHF. CDR3 in DNA: TGCGCCAGCAGCTCGACAGTTAGCAATTCACCCCTCCACTTT.

The chain carries TRBV10-2 and TRBJ2-3; D gene ambiguous. Germline values: CDR1 WSHSY, CDR2 SAAADI. The germline V and J ends were trimmed by 8 bases and 4 bases, with 13 bases remaining between them. CDR3 length: 13 amino acids. The CDR3 here is CASGPPSPDTQYF. The CDR3 bases are TGCGCCAGCGGGCCCCCATCTCCAGATACGCAGTATTTT.

The chain links TRBV4-3 to TRBJ2-7; TRBD1 is a possible D gene (7 bases). Between the trimmed V and J ends, which lost 0 bases and 4 bases, there was a span of 16 bases. The CDR3 spans 16 residues. Germline V CDR1 and CDR2: LGHNA, YSLEER. CDR3 loop: CASSQDLGGRGYEQYF. As DNA, the CDR3 is TGCGCCAGCAGCCAAGATCTGGGAGGCAGGGGGTACGAGCAGTACTTC.

The rearrangement links TRBV7-9 to TRBJ1-2; D is possibly TRBD1 (6 bases). In germline, CDR1 is SEHNR, CDR2 FQNEAQ (reference sequence). V was shortened by 5 bases and J by 5 bases, with 15 bases between the two germline ends. The CDR3 extends over 14 amino acids. CDR3 sequence: CASSQAGGGYGYTF. CDR3 nucleotides: TGTGCCAGCAGCCAAGCGGGGGGCGGTTATGGCTACACCTTC.